This T cell receptor beta chain comes out of a study of response to subunit inactivated influenza vaccine. Trimming removed 0 bases at V and 7 bases at J, with 11 bases between. In germline, CDR1 is SGHNT, CDR2 YYREEE (reference sequence). The CDR3 runs 13 residues. Via MiXCR, TCRdb re-called the RT-PCR reads, giving one row per CDR3 protein. The repertoire holds 200,000 to 300,000 distinct CDR3 sequences, with less than 15% as singletons. Study-level results: Researchers suggested that each seasonal influenza vaccination recruits few new T cells.

This clonotype has a handful of counts. Its matching antigen is unknown. Here the sequenced sample was non-naive T cells sorted from PBMCs, taken less than 15 days before vaccination. The chain uses TRBV5-4 and TRBJ2-7; tentatively, D is TRBD1 or TRBD2 (6 bases each). This clonotype originated in a man aged 50 or older who received an inactivated influenza vaccine. The CDR3 region has the DNA TGTGCCAGCAGCTTGGTAGGGGGGCTTGAGCAGTACTTC. It translates to CASSLVGGLEQYF.